The 27 T cell receptor beta chains in this list originate from one sample, sequenced in a study of vaccination effects on CD4 cells after COVID-19 (dated by TCRdb to between 2022 and 2023). In the ViraFEST assay, PBMC were stimulated with viral peptide pools, and TCR sequencing was then used to find antigen-specific CD4+ T cell clonotypes based on their expansion. After 10 to 11 days of culture, CD4+ T cells were isolated with the EasySep CD4+ T cell isolation kit. Healthy vaccine recipients had no prior SARS-CoV-2 infection, confirmed by negative nucleocapsid antibodies before and after vaccination. For these TCRs, the target antigens are not known. The protocol used for the library was the immunoSEQ multiplex PCR assay. As stored in TCRdb, this immuneACCESS dataset retains in-frame rearrangements with V and J assigned. A fraction of the clones does not appear; measured against another copy, unresolved V genes explain less than half of the discrepancy, and the remainder lacks a known reason. In this sample the table shows tens of thousands of clones, roughly 74% of which occur a single time. The top ten constitute 2.5% to 3.5% of the sample.

The starting material was CD4+ T cells from PBMCs cultured with HCoV-NL63 spike peptides, obtained before COVID-19 vaccination. Sample cell subset or site, as interpreted from the label and publication: HCoV-NL63 spike overlapping peptide pool stimulation. These TCRs come from a human donor who received a COVID-19 vaccine.

This clone turned up a few times. J is TRBJ1-6 and V is TRBV3-1 (or the pseudogene TRBV3-2); D is unresolved. The germline V gene encodes CDR1 LGHDT and CDR2 YNNKEL (reference sequence). V was shortened by 3 bases and J by 10 bases, with 4 bases between the two germline ends. The CDR3 has 11 amino acids. CDR3 residues: CASSQCSPLHF. As DNA, the CDR3 is TGTGCCAGCAGCCAGTGCTCACCCCTCCACTTT.

The chain joins TRBV18 to TRBJ2-2, with a weak D call TRBD2 (5 bases). The V gene lost 3 bases and the J gene lost 5 bases, with 19 bases spanning the gap. The CDR3 runs to 17 residues. Germline CDR1 and CDR2: KGHSH and LQKENI. The DNA for the CDR3 is TGTGCCAGCTCACCGGTCCGTATGAGGGCTGGTACCGGGGAGCTGTTTTTT. Amino acid sequence: CASSPVRMRAGTGELFF.

The V gene is TRBV7-9, the J gene TRBJ1-3; D not certain. This CDR3 is built from 15 residues. The V end was cut by 1 base, the J end by 1 base, with 8 bases between. The V gene's germline CDR1 is SEHNR and CDR2 FQNEAQ (reference sequence). The CDR3 region is CASSLVSGSGNTIYF. CDR3 coding DNA: TGTGCCAGCAGCTTAGTATCGGGGTCTGGAAACACCATATATTTT.

The genes are TRBV7-8 and TRBJ2-5, with TRBD2 matching over 7 bases. V gave up 3 bases and J gave up 4 bases; unmatched junction bases: 5. The germline V gene has CDR1 SGHVS and CDR2 FQNEAQ. The CDR3 consists of 14 residues. The CDR3 region has the DNA TGTGCCAGCAGCTTCGGACTAGTTCCAGAGACCCAGTACTTC. This sequence encodes CASSFGLVPETQYF.

The genes are TRBV6-5 and TRBJ1-4, with a possible D match to TRBD1 (5 bases). CDR3 length: 16 residues. V was shortened by 0 bases and J by 8 bases, with 16 bases between the two germline ends. The germline gives CDR1 MNHEY, CDR2 SVGAGI. In DNA form, the CDR3 reads TGTGCCAGCAGTTACTCGGGAGTCCAGGGCAAGGAAAAACTGTTTTTT. Residues: CASSYSGVQGKEKLFF.

On this clone itself: This sample includes further DNA sequences coding for the same CDR3. The chain carries TRBV7-9 and TRBJ1-4; a weak D match, TRBD1 (5 bases). The V and J ends lost 3 bases and 4 bases respectively, with 15 bases between them. The length of the CDR3 is 16 residues. Germline V gene lookup returns CDR1 SEHNR and CDR2 FQNEAQ (reference sequence). The CDR3 bases are TGTGCCAGCAGCTTGGGGGGGACGGCGCTTAATGAAAAACTGTTTTTT. Translated, it gives CASSLGGTALNEKLFF.

This chain connects TRBV27 to TRBJ2-1; the D call may be TRBD1 or TRBD2 (6 bases each). Per germline, CDR1 MNHEY and CDR2 SMNVEV (reference sequence). Deletions cut 5 bases from V and 1 base from J, with 12 bases between. CDR3 length: 15 amino acids. The CDR3 is CASSTQGRSYNEQFF. Here the CDR3 DNA reads TGTGCCAGCAGTACTCAGGGGAGGTCCTACAATGAGCAGTTCTTC.

This chain joins TRBV10-1 and TRBJ2-2; 11 positions match TRBD2. With 6 bases clipped from V and 4 bases from J, the junction kept 7 bases outside the gene matches. The germline V gene encodes CDR1 WNHNN and CDR2 SYGVQD (reference sequence). The CDR3 extends over 16 amino acids. In DNA form, the CDR3 reads TGCGCCAGCAGACCCGGCGGGACTAGCGGCACCGGGGAGCTGTTTTTT. This gives the protein CASRPGGTSGTGELFF.

The chain is built from TRBV7-8 and TRBJ1-1; D unresolved. Germline values: CDR1 SGHVS, CDR2 FQNEAQ. The V end was cut by 1 base, the J end by 2 bases, with 5 bases between. This CDR3 region has 13 residues. Written as DNA, the CDR3 is TGTGCCAGCAGCTTAGGGGCTAACACTGAAGCTTTCTTT. Amino acid sequence: CASSLGANTEAFF.

This chain joins TRBV28 and TRBJ2-5, with 8 bases aligning to TRBD1. The CDR3 length is 11 residues. CDR1 and CDR2 from the germline V gene are MDHEN and SYDVKM. The CDR3 nucleotides are TGTGCGACAGGGGTTGAGGAGACCCAGTACTTC. Translation: CATGVEETQYF.

V usage is TRBV14 and J usage is TRBJ1-2, with a tentative D call TRBD1 (5 bases). V was trimmed by 4 bases and J by 5 bases, leaving 14 bases between them. Germline CDR1 and CDR2: SGHDN and FVKESK. The CDR3 is 14 residues long. The CDR3 DNA reads as TGTGCCAGCAGCCGGCAGGCGGGGCCTTATGGCTACACCTTC. This codes for CASSRQAGPYGYTF.

The gene calls are TRBV9 and TRBJ2-7; D ambiguous. V gave up 10 bases and J gave up 6 bases, with 17 bases separating them. Per the germline V gene, CDR1 is SGDLS and CDR2 is YYNGEE. The CDR3 spans 12 residues. The CDR3 DNA sequence: TGTGCCCGGCACCGAGCTAATCTCGAGCAGTACGTC. This translates into CARHRANLEQYV.

This clone appeared a few times. This rearrangement joins TRBV7-9 to TRBJ1-1; 9 nucleotides agree with TRBD1. With V trimmed by 4 bases and J by 7 bases, 10 bases remained unmatched. The CDR3 consists of 15 residues. The germline V gene encodes CDR1 SEHNR and CDR2 FQNEAQ (reference sequence). In nucleotides, the CDR3 is TGTGCCAGCAGCTCCGGACAGGGGTTTCCTTATGAAGCTTTCTTT. Translating gives CASSSGQGFPYEAFF.

In this sample, this clone turned up a few times. The genes are TRBV6-6 and TRBJ1-2, with D uncertain. CDR3 length: 11 residues. Germline loops: CDR1 MNHNY, CDR2 SVGAGI (reference sequence). Trimming removed 4 bases at V and 3 bases at J, with 3 bases between. CDR3 nucleotide sequence: TGTGCCAGCAGTTCGGACTATGGCTACACCTTC. Amino acid sequence: CASSSDYGYTF.

V and J are TRBV7-3 and TRBJ1-2; 7 bases align to TRBD1. The CDR3 consists of 14 residues. Germline-derived CDR1 and CDR2 are SGHTA and FQGTGA. V shed 7 bases, J shed 4 bases, and the junction held 9 bases outside the gene matches. CDR3 sequence: CASNRQGGVYGYTF. The CDR3 DNA reads as TGTGCCAGCAACCGACAGGGTGGGGTCTATGGCTACACCTTC.

This clone has only a few counts. The rearrangement links TRBV27 to TRBJ2-3; 11 bases agree with TRBD2. Trimming took 6 bases from V and 2 from J; bases not matched to a gene: 7. There are 16 residues in the CDR3. The germline V gene has CDR1 MNHEY and CDR2 SMNVEV (reference sequence). CDR3 DNA: TGTGCCAGCAGACTAGCGGGGGCCGCCCACACAGATACGCAGTATTTT. Residues: CASRLAGAAHTDTQYF.

The rearrangement joins TRBV6-5 to TRBJ1-1; D remains unclear. Trimming removed 3 bases at V and 0 bases at J, with 5 bases between. Germline V gives CDR1 MNHEY, CDR2 SVGAGI. CDR3 size: 13 residues. The CDR3 loop reads CASSYNLNTEAFF. DNA of the CDR3: TGTGCCAGCAGTTATAACCTGAACACTGAAGCTTTCTTT.

This clone appeared a few times. The chain employs TRBV20-1 and TRBJ1-4; D gene uncertain. The V end lost 6 bases, the J end lost 7 bases, and 9 bases lay between the germline ends. This CDR3 is 11 amino acids long. Germline CDR1 DFQATT, CDR2 SNEGSKA (reference sequence). CDR3: CSAGFGEKLFF. In DNA form, the CDR3 reads TGCAGTGCGGGGTTTGGTGAAAAACTGTTTTTT.

The genes are TRBV24-1 and TRBJ1-2, with unresolved D. From germline, CDR1 is KGHDR and CDR2 SFDVKD. The CDR3 runs to 13 residues. With 4 bases removed from V and 4 bases from J, the gap between germline ends came to 9 bases. CDR3 coding DNA: TGTGCCACCAGTGACAGAAAAAGCTATGGCTACACCTTC. This encodes CATSDRKSYGYTF.

The V and J genes are TRBV24-1 and TRBJ2-2; 7 bases are a match to TRBD1. With V trimmed by 4 bases and J by 2 bases, 6 bases remained unmatched. The CDR3 spans 16 residues. The germline V gene has CDR1 KGHDR and CDR2 SFDVKD. CDR3 coding DNA: TGTGCCACCAGTGACCCCGGACAGGCTAACACCGGGGAGCTGTTTTTT. It codes for CATSDPGQANTGELFF.

The chain couples TRBV11-2 to TRBJ2-5, with TRBD1 identical over 7 bases. CDR3 size: 16 residues. In germline, CDR1 is SGHAT, CDR2 FQNNGV. Trimming took 5 bases from V and 5 from J; bases not matched to a gene: 14. The CDR3 coding sequence is TGTGCCAGCAGCCAAGTCCGACAGGGAAAGAAGGAGACCCAGTACTTC. This sequence encodes CASSQVRQGKKETQYF.

In this sample, this clone turned up once. This chain uses TRBV5-6 with TRBJ2-7, with 7 bases lining up with TRBD2. Germline-derived CDR1 and CDR2 are SGHDT and YYEEEE. This CDR3 contains 14 residues. With V trimmed by 2 bases and J by 6 bases, 8 bases remained unmatched. CDR3 in DNA: TGTGCCAGCAGCTTCTTTGGGGGGGGTCTCGAGCAGTACGTC. Translating gives CASSFFGGGLEQYV.

The chain is built from TRBV10-1 and TRBJ1-6, with 7 bases aligning to TRBD1. Looked up from germline, CDR1 is WNHNN and CDR2 is SYGVQD (reference sequence). After removal of 5 bases from V and 8 bases from J, the junction contained 0 bases not matched to a gene. The CDR3 sequence is 12 residues long. This CDR3 is CASSQGDSPLHF. The CDR3 nucleotides read TGCGCCAGCAGTCAGGGGGATTCACCCCTCCACTTT.

The chain recombines TRBV7-9 with TRBJ1-1; tentative D call: TRBD1 (5 bases). The CDR3 consists of 13 residues. V was trimmed by 6 bases and J by 0 bases, leaving 8 bases between them. In germline, CDR1 is SEHNR, CDR2 FQNEAQ (reference sequence). CDR3 DNA sequence: TGTGCCAGCAGGGGACGGCTGAACACTGAAGCTTTCTTT. Translation: CASRGRLNTEAFF.

The chain uses TRBV5-4 and TRBJ2-1; 9 nucleotides agree with TRBD2. CDR1 is SGHNT, CDR2 YYREEE, per germline (reference sequence). J gave up 5 bases and V 1 base, and 1 base lay outside the gene matches. The CDR3 runs 14 residues. The CDR3 nucleotides read TGTGCCAGCAGCTTGACTAGCGGGCACAATGAGCAGTTCTTC. This sequence encodes CASSLTSGHNEQFF.

This sequence joins TRBV27 and TRBJ2-1; 10 bases fit TRBD1. CDR1 and CDR2 from the germline V gene are MNHEY and SMNVEV (reference sequence). The CDR3 has 16 residues. Trimming removed 5 bases from V and 6 bases from J; junction bases left unmatched: 10. This CDR3 is CASSPRPGQGSNEQFF. CDR3 coding DNA: TGTGCCAGCAGTCCCCGACCGGGACAGGGGTCCAATGAGCAGTTCTTC.

This clone is a singleton in its sample. This chain connects TRBV28 to TRBJ2-1, with TRBD2 matching 8 bases. Germline V gene sequence: CDR1 MDHEN, CDR2 SYDVKM. CDR3 length: 16 amino acids. Trimming cost V 4 bases and J 5 bases; bases outside gene matches: 10. CDR3 bases: TGTGCCAGCAGTTCCCACGGGGGGGAAAGGGACAATGAGCAGTTCTTC. Its translation is CASSSHGGERDNEQFF.